This TCR beta chain is from a study of early T cells in non-severe SARS-CoV-2 infection. Overall study: Bulk RNA isolated from unsorted whole blood underwent sequencing; chains were not paired.

The CDR3 length is 16 residues. The germline CDR1 and CDR2 sequences are WNHNN and SYGVQD (reference sequence). V was clipped by 3 bases and J by 9 bases; unmatched bases: 11. Individual cDNA molecules carried attached unique molecular identifiers. TCRdb ran MiXCR on the 5' RACE reads and lists one entry per CDR3 protein. The sample records roughly 52,000 distinct CDR3 sequences, about 6% being singletons. Sequencing was performed on whole blood, taken at baseline. The source of this sequence is an adult who was a healthcare worker with PCR-confirmed SARS-CoV-2 infection or an uninfected control (not recorded which). The chain uses TRBV10-1 and TRBJ2-1; 10 bases are a match to TRBD1. The CDR3 DNA reads as TGCGCCAGCAGTGACCTGGGACAGGGGAAGGCCAGTGAGCAGTTCTTC. Translating it yields CASSDLGQGKASEQFF.